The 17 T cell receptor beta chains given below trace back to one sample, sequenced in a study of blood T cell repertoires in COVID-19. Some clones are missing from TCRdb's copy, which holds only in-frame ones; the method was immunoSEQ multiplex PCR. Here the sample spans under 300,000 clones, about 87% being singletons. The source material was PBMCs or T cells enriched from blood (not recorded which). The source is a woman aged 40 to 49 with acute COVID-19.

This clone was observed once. CDR3 sequence reads: CASSVSRKGGSAGNEQFF. Written as DNA, the CDR3 is TGTGCCAGCAGCGTAAGCCGCAAGGGGGGGTCTGCGGGCAATGAGCAGTTCTTC. This chain connects TRBV9 to TRBJ2-1, with a tentative D call TRBD2 (7 bases). The CDR3 runs 18 residues. The germline CDR1 and CDR2 sequences are SGDLS and YYNGEE. Trimming shortened V by 1 base and J by 6 bases, and 23 bases separated the two germline ends.

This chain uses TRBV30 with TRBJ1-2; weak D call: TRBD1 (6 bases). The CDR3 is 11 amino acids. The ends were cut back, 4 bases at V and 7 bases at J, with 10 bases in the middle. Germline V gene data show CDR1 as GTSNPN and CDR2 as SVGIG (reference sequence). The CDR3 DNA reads TGTGCCTGGACTGAAGGGGGTGGCTACACCTTC. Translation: CAWTEGGGYTF.

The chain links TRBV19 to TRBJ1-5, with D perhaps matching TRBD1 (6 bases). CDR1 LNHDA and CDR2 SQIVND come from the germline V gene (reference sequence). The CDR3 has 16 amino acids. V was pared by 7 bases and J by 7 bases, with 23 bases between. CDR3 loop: CASTNYPIQGWQPQHF. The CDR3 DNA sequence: TGTGCCAGTACCAATTACCCAATACAGGGATGGCAGCCCCAGCATTTT.

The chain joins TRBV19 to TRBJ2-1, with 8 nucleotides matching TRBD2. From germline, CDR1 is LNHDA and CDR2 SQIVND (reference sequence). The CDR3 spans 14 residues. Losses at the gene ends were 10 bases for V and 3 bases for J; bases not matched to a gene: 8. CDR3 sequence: CATSTSADYNEQFF. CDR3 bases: TGTGCCACCTCGACTAGCGCTGACTACAATGAGCAGTTCTTC.

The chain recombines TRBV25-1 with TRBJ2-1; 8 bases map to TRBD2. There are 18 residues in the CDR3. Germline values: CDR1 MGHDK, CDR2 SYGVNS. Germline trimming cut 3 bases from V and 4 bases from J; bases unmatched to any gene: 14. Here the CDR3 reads CASSDTGVVAGRYNEQFF. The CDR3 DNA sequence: TGTGCCAGCAGTGATACCGGCGTAGTAGCGGGGAGATACAATGAGCAGTTCTTC.

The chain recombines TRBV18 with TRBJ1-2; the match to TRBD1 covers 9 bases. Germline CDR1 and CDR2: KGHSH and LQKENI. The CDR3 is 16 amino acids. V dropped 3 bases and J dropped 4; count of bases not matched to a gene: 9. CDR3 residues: CASSPQRQGETYGYTF. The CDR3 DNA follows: TGTGCCAGCTCACCGCAGCGACAGGGGGAAACCTATGGCTACACCTTC.

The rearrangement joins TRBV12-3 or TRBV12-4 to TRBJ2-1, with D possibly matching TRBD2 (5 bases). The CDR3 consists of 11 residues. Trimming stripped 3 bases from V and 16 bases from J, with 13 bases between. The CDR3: CASSFGEIQFF. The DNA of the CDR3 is TGTGCCAGCAGTTTCGGGGAAATCCAATTCTTC.

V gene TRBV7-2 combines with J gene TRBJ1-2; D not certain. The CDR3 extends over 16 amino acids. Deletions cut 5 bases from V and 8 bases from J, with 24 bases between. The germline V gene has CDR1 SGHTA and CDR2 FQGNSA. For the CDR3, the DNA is TGTGCCAGCAGCCTTAGCAGTTCTGTACCGTCGGGAGGCTACACCTTC. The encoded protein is CASSLSSSVPSGGYTF.

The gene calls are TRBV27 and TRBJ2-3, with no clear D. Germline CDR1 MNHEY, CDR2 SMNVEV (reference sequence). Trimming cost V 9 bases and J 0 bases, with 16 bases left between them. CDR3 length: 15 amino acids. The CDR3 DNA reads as TGTGCCAGTACCTCGGCCGGGTTTAGCACAGATACGCAGTATTTT. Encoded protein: CASTSAGFSTDTQYF.

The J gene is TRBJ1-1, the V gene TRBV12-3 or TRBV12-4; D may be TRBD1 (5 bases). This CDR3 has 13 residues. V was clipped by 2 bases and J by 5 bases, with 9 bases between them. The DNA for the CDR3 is TGTGCCAGCAGTTTAAAGGCAGGGACTGAAGCTTTCTTT. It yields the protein CASSLKAGTEAFF.

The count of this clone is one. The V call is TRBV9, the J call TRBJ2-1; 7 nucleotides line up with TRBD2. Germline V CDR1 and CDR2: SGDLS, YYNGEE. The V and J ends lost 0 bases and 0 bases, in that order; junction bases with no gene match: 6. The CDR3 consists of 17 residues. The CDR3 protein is CASSVASGRSSYNEQFF. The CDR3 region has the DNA TGTGCCAGCAGCGTAGCTAGCGGTAGGAGCTCCTACAATGAGCAGTTCTTC.

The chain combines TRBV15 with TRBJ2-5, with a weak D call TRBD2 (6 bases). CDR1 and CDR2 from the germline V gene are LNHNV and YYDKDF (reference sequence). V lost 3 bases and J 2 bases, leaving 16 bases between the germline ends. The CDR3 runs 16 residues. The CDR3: CATSSAGIRGQETQYF. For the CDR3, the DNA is TGTGCCACCAGCAGCGCGGGAATAAGAGGGCAAGAGACCCAGTACTTC.

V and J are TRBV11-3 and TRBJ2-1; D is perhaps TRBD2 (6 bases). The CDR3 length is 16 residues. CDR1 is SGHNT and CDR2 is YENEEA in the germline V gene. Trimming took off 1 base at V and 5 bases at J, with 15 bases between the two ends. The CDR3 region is CASSLGSGLANNEQFF. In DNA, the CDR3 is TGTGCCAGCAGCTTAGGTTCCGGGCTAGCGAACAATGAGCAGTTCTTC.

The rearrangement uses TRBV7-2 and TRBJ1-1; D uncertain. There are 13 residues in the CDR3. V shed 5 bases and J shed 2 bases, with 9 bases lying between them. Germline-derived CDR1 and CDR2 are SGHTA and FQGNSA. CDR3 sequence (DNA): TGTGCCAGCAGCCCCACTCGAAACACTGAAGCTTTCTTT. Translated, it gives CASSPTRNTEAFF.

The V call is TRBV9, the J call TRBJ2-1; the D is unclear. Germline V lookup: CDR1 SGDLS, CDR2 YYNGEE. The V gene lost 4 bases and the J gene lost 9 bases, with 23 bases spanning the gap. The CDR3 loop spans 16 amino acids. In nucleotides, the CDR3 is TGTGCCAGCAGCCCCTCTTGGGCAACGCGTAGTGGTGAGCAGTTCTTC. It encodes CASSPSWATRSGEQFF. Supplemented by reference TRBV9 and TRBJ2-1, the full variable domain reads DSGVTQTPKHLITATGQRVTLRCSPRSGDLSVYWYQQSLDQGLQFLIQYYNGEERAKGNILERFSAQQFPDLHSELNLSSLELGDSALYFCASSPSWATRSGEQFFGPGTRLTVL.

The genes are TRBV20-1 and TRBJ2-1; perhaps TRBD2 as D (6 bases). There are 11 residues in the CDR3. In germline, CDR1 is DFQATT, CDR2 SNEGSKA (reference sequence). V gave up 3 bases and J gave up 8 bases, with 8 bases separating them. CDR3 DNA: TGCAGTGCTAGGTTAGCGGATGAGCAGTTCTTC. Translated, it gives CSARLADEQFF.

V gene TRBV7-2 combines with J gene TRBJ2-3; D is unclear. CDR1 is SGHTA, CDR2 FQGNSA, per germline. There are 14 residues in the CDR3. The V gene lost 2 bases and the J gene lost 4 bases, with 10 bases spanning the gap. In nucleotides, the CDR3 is TGTGCCAGCAGCTTATTAAGTCGGGCAGATACGCAGTATTTT. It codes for CASSLLSRADTQYF.